This T cell receptor (beta chain) comes out of a study of a mutant IDH1 vaccine in newly diagnosed glioma. Study context: Following radiotherapy alone, or alongside temozolomide cycles, vaccination was started after an interval of 4-6 weeks. Previous treatment comprised radiotherapy, temozolomide, or both, mostly both.

About this clone itself: Antigen: not known.

Study-level points and caveats: Pseudoprogression seemingly bore no relation to changes in top peripheral T cell clonotypes.

Time point specified: week 11, during vaccination. Vaccination used 300 ug of mutant IDH1 20-mer peptide per dose, with topical imiquimod. The CDR3 spans 20 residues. V dropped 3 bases and J dropped 5 bases, with 32 bases sitting between them. The germline V gene encodes CDR1 LNHDA and CDR2 SQIVND (reference sequence). Measured with immunoSEQ multiplex PCR; TCRdb has only the in-frame clones, and not every one. Altogether roughly 120,000 clones are present, about 82% being singletons, with the ten largest covering less than 7%. The sequencing used PBMCs, collected from a glioma patient whose treatment included an IDH1 peptide vaccine. This sequence was found in a man aged 35-49 years with glioma. This sequence joins TRBV19 and TRBJ2-7; perhaps D is TRBD1 or TRBD2 (5 bases each). CDR3 bases: TGTGCCAGTAGTATCTGGATGGGGGAATCGGGGCGGGCAGACCCCCACGAGCAGTACTTC. It encodes CASSIWMGESGRADPHEQYF.